One and the same sample provided the 12 T cell receptor beta chains below, sequenced in a study of blood T cell repertoires in COVID-19. The assay was immunoSEQ multiplex PCR, and TCRdb's table has in-frame clones only and misses some. The data contain 30,000 or so clones, roughly four fifths of them singletons. Sequencing used peripheral blood. The receptors stem from a man older than 75 with active or convalescent COVID-19.

The chain uses TRBV2 and TRBJ2-7, with TRBD1 matching over 10 bases. There are 14 residues in the CDR3. V gave up 6 bases and J gave up 5 bases; unmatched junction bases: 7. Germline V gives CDR1 SNHLY, CDR2 FYNNEI. This CDR3 is CASRDRGRVDEQYF. The DNA for the CDR3 is TGTGCCAGCAGGGACAGGGGGAGAGTTGACGAGCAGTACTTC.

The rearrangement uses TRBV7-3 and TRBJ2-5, with a tentative D call TRBD2 (6 bases). The CDR3 has 15 residues. Per the germline V gene, CDR1 is SGHTA and CDR2 is FQGTGA. The V end lost 5 bases, the J end lost 4 bases, and 17 bases lay between the germline ends. The CDR3 bases are TGTGCCAGCAGCCAAGGACGGGGGATCCGAGAGACCCAGTACTTC. It translates to CASSQGRGIRETQYF.

The chain recombines TRBV18 with TRBJ2-7, with TRBD2 matching 13 bases. Germline V gene data show CDR1 as KGHSH and CDR2 as LQKENI. The CDR3 runs 16 residues. V lost 3 bases to trimming and J lost 2 bases; unmatched junction nucleotides: 4. The CDR3 DNA reads TGTGCCAGCTCACCTGGCACTAGCGGGAGGGCCTACGAGCAGTACTTC. The encoded protein is CASSPGTSGRAYEQYF. The variable domain in full, completed from reference TRBV18 and TRBJ2-7, reads NAGVMQNPRHLVRRRGQEARLRCSPMKGHSHVYWYRQLPEEGLKFMVYLQKENIIDESGMPKERFSAEFPKEGPSILRIQQVVRGDSAAYFCASSPGTSGRAYEQYFGPGTRLTVT.

V and J are TRBV27 and TRBJ2-5; 7 nucleotides agree with TRBD1. This CDR3 is built from 14 residues. Trimming removed 6 bases from V and 4 bases from J; junction bases left unmatched: 8. From germline, CDR1 is MNHEY and CDR2 SMNVEV (reference sequence). The CDR3 coding sequence is TGTGCCAGCAGCCTGACAGGGTTGGGAGAGACCCAGTACTTC. Translation: CASSLTGLGETQYF.

This clone showed up just a few times. The chain joins TRBV6-1 to TRBJ2-5; TRBD1 aligns across 8 bases. The CDR3 covers 16 residues. Germline loops: CDR1 MNHNS, CDR2 SASEGT. After removal of 5 bases from V and 1 base from J, the junction contained 9 bases not matched to a gene. The CDR3 reads CASSKDRGFSQETQYF. The CDR3, as DNA: TGTGCCAGCAGTAAAGACAGGGGATTCTCCCAAGAGACCCAGTACTTC.

The rearrangement joins TRBV27 to TRBJ2-7; 8 bases fit TRBD2. CDR1 MNHEY and CDR2 SMNVEV come from the germline V gene (reference sequence). V lost 5 bases and J lost 4; bases outside the gene matches: 13. The CDR3 is made up of 16 amino acids. The CDR3, as DNA: TGTGCCAGCAGTCCCTACGAAGCGGGAGCGGTTTACGAGCAGTACTTC. It translates to CASSPYEAGAVYEQYF.

The chain recombines TRBV9 with TRBJ2-1; a weak D match, TRBD2 (5 bases). Germline V gene sequence: CDR1 SGDLS, CDR2 YYNGEE. Trimming left V 2 bases short and J 3 bases short, with 9 bases between. The CDR3 spans 14 residues. DNA for the CDR3: TGTGCCAGCAGCGTCAGCGGCAGCTACAATGAGCAGTTCTTC. This encodes CASSVSGSYNEQFF.

This sequence joins TRBV7-8 and TRBJ2-5; 10 nucleotides align to TRBD2. The CDR3 length is 14 residues. CDR1 SGHVS and CDR2 FQNEAQ come from the germline V gene. V trimming: 5 bases; J trimming: 4 bases; junction bases outside the gene matches: 4. The CDR3 loop is CASSPSSGRETQYF. The CDR3 DNA reads as TGTGCCAGCAGCCCCTCTAGCGGGAGAGAGACCCAGTACTTC.

The chain employs TRBV15 and TRBJ2-7; the D gene is possibly TRBD2 (5 bases). The germline CDR1 and CDR2 sequences are LNHNV and YYDKDF (reference sequence). V lost 3 bases to trimming and J lost 3 bases, with 18 bases between them. There are 16 residues in the CDR3. In DNA form, the CDR3 reads TGTGCCACCAGCAGTGATGACCCTGGAGGTCGCTACGAGCAGTACTTC. Its translation is CATSSDDPGGRYEQYF.

This chain joins TRBV1 and TRBJ2-1; the table names TRBD2, a call not compared with the DNA. TRBV1 is shown as a pseudogene. This CDR3 is built from 14 residues. As DNA, the CDR3 is TGCACCAGCAGCCAAGAAAACTTCTACAATGAGCAGTTCTTC. Its protein product is CTSSQENFYNEQFF.

This clone was observed a single time. The V and J genes are TRBV3-1 (or the pseudogene TRBV3-2) and TRBJ2-7, with D possibly being TRBD1 (6 bases). Germline CDR1 reads LGHDT; CDR2 reads YNNKEL (reference sequence). The CDR3 loop spans 13 amino acids. V gave up 4 bases and J gave up 2 bases, with 9 bases separating them. The CDR3 is CASSRTGTYEQYF. CDR3 sequence (DNA): TGTGCCAGCAGCCGAACAGGGACCTACGAGCAGTACTTC.

This chain joins TRBV10-3 and TRBJ2-3, with 11 bases aligning to TRBD2. Germline V lookup: CDR1 ENHRY, CDR2 SYGVKD. V was clipped by 8 bases and J by 1 base; unmatched bases: 20. CDR3 size: 20 residues. CDR3 nucleotides: TGTGCCATCCGACCGAATACCGGGACTAGCGGAACTACCCGCACAGATACGCAGTATTTT. It yields the protein CAIRPNTGTSGTTRTDTQYF.